The next 13 T cell receptor beta chains were all read from a single sample in a study of T cell responses to AZD1222 COVID-19 vaccine. Profiled with immunoSEQ multiplex PCR; TCRdb holds only in-frame clones, not every one. This table has about 100,000 clones, approximately 87% appearing once. Sequencing used peripheral blood, obtained on day 0 of AZD1222 vaccination. Receptors originate from an adult in good health.

On this clone: Germline is not matched at one junction end, which may reflect a read error. The V and J genes are TRBV5-6 and TRBJ2-2; a possible D gene is TRBD2 (7 bases). Looked up from germline, CDR1 is SGHDT and CDR2 is YYEEEE. The CDR3 consists of 14 residues. The DNA of the CDR3 is TGTGCCACCAGCTGGGGGGGCTACACCGGGGAGCTGTTTTTT. Translation gives CATSWGGYTGELFF.

The gene calls are TRBV19 and TRBJ1-4, with D perhaps TRBD1 (5 bases). Deletions cut 3 bases from V and 8 bases from J, with 13 bases between. Germline V gene data show CDR1 as LNHDA and CDR2 as SQIVND (reference sequence). CDR3 length: 14 residues. CDR3 in amino acids: CASSISRWGEKLFF. The CDR3 nucleotides are TGTGCCAGTAGTATTTCGCGTTGGGGGGAAAAACTGTTTTTT.

The chain has TRBV10-1 and TRBJ2-7; possibly TRBD2 for D (6 bases). CDR1 WNHNN and CDR2 SYGVQD come from the germline V gene (reference sequence). Trimming took off 3 bases at V and 6 bases at J, with 15 bases between the two ends. This CDR3 contains 14 residues. CDR3 region: CASSDPGQAGEQYF. DNA of the CDR3: TGCGCCAGCAGTGACCCGGGCCAAGCGGGCGAGCAGTACTTC.

The rearrangement joins TRBV6-5 to TRBJ2-7; D call uncertain. V was cut by 8 bases and J by 4 bases, with 9 bases left in between. CDR1 is MNHEY, CDR2 SVGAGI, per germline. The CDR3 is 11 amino acids. The CDR3 is CASQSGYEQYF. The CDR3 bases are TGTGCCAGCCAGTCGGGTTACGAGCAGTACTTC.

The chain recombines TRBV18 with TRBJ2-1; D may match TRBD1 or TRBD2 (5 bases each). Per germline, CDR1 KGHSH and CDR2 LQKENI. The CDR3 spans 13 residues. The germline V and J ends were trimmed by 6 bases and 6 bases, with 12 bases remaining between them. The DNA for the CDR3 is TGTGCCAGCTCCCTCGGTGGGGGCAATGAGCAGTTCTTC. It encodes CASSLGGGNEQFF.

V and J are TRBV3-1 (or the pseudogene TRBV3-2) and TRBJ2-2; D is perhaps TRBD1 (5 bases). The CDR3 spans 14 residues. Germline V gives CDR1 LGHDT, CDR2 YNNKEL (reference sequence). Trimming cost V 3 bases and J 5 bases, with 10 bases left between them. The CDR3 region is CASSHDSVTGELFF. The CDR3 nucleotides read TGTGCCAGCAGCCACGACAGCGTTACCGGGGAGCTGTTTTTT.

The rearrangement links TRBV10-3 to TRBJ2-3; 7 nucleotides line up with TRBD2. Trimming took 10 bases from V and 0 from J; bases not matched to a gene: 13. The CDR3 is 16 residues long. Germline V lookup: CDR1 ENHRY, CDR2 SYGVKD. CDR3 region: CATGEGLVGSTDTQYF. Written as DNA, the CDR3 is TGTGCCACCGGGGAGGGGTTGGTCGGGAGCACAGATACGCAGTATTTT.

The chain employs TRBV11-3 and TRBJ1-6; tentatively, D is TRBD1 (6 bases). Germline loops: CDR1 SGHNT, CDR2 YENEEA. V lost 6 bases and J lost 7, with 13 bases in between. This CDR3 region has 14 residues. The CDR3 coding sequence is TGTGCCAGCAGGCCGAACGGACAGAATTCACCCCTCCACTTT. It specifies CASRPNGQNSPLHF.

The rearrangement joins TRBV10-3 to TRBJ1-3; D call uncertain. V lost 3 bases to trimming and J lost 0 bases, with 12 bases between them. CDR3 length equals 16 residues. The germline gives CDR1 ENHRY, CDR2 SYGVKD. As DNA, the CDR3 is TGTGCCATCAGTGAAAACAGCCCTCTCTCTGGAAACACCATATATTTT. It specifies CAISENSPLSGNTIYF.

V and J are TRBV3-1 (or the pseudogene TRBV3-2) and TRBJ2-7; 8 bases are shared with TRBD1. This CDR3 is 14 amino acids long. Germline CDR1 LGHDT, CDR2 YNNKEL (reference sequence). Germline trimming cut 0 bases from V and 3 bases from J; bases unmatched to any gene: 1. CDR3 in DNA: TGTGCCAGCAGCCAAGAGGGACAGGTCTACGAGCAGTACTTC. Its translation: CASSQEGQVYEQYF.

The J gene is TRBJ2-3, the V gene TRBV7-9, with D tentatively TRBD2 (6 bases). Trimming removed 3 bases at V and 1 base at J, with 11 bases between. Germline lookup yields CDR1 SEHNR and CDR2 FQNEAQ (reference sequence). This CDR3 region has 15 residues. The CDR3 region has the DNA TGTGCCAGCAGCTTCTCTACGGGAGGCACAGATACGCAGTATTTT. This encodes CASSFSTGGTDTQYF.

The J gene is TRBJ1-1, the V gene TRBV5-1; D gene uncertain. Between the trimmed V and J ends, which lost 0 bases and 7 bases, there was a span of 10 bases. CDR1 and CDR2 from the germline V gene are SGHRS and YFSETQ. CDR3 size: 13 residues. The CDR3: CASSLAGRNEAFF. CDR3 bases: TGCGCCAGCAGCTTGGCCGGCAGAAATGAAGCTTTCTTT.

This chain joins TRBV2 and TRBJ2-1; 10 nucleotides align to TRBD2. The CDR3 runs 14 residues. Germline lookup yields CDR1 SNHLY and CDR2 FYNNEI. V trimming: 4 bases; J trimming: 5 bases; junction bases outside the gene matches: 2. CDR3 bases: TGTGCCAGCAGTGCAGGACTAGCGGACAATGAGCAGTTCTTC. This sequence encodes CASSAGLADNEQFF.